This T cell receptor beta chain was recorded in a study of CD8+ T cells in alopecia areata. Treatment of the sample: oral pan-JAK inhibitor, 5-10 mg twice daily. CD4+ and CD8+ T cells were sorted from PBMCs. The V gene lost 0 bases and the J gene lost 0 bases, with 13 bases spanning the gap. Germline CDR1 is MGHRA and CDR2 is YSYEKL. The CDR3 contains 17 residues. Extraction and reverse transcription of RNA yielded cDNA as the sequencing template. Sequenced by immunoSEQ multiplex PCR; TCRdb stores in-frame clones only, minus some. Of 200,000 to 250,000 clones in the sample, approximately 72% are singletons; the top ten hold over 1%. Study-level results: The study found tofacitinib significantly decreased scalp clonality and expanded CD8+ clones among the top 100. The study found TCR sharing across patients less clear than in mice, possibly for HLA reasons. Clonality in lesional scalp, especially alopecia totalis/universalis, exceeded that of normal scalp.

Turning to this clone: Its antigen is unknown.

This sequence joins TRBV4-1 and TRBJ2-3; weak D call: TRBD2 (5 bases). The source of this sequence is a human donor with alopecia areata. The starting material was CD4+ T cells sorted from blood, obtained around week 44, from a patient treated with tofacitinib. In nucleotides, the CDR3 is TGCGCCAGCAGCCAAGATCGGTGGCGGGCCAGCACAGATACGCAGTATTTT. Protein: CASSQDRWRASTDTQYF.